This paragraph covers one T cell receptor (beta chain) sequence. Its specificity is not known. Cycle 7 day 1, cycle 4 day 1, and baseline were the timepoints at which blood was sampled. The data stem from a study of OX40 agonist ivuxolimab in advanced cancers. Study details: Clinicians treated patients with ivuxolimab, an agonistic anti-OX40 (CD134) antibody. Regarding the study as a whole: Compared with CD4+, CD8+ T cells on average had more expanded clones. The authors did not determine the antigen specificity of the expanded peripheral T cells.

TCRdb's table, derived via immunoSEQ multiplex PCR, lists solely in-frame clones and lacks some. Of approximately 60,000 clones in the sample, 85% to 90% are singletons; the top ten hold approximately 7%. The sequencing used CD4+ or CD8+ T cells sorted from blood, collected in a trial of the OX40 agonist ivuxolimab. This sequence originates from an adult with an advanced solid tumor such as melanoma, head and neck, liver or kidney cancer.

The CDR3 DNA reads as TGTGCCAGCGGGACAGGGAATTCACCCCTCCACTTT. It specifies CASGTGNSPLHF. V gene TRBV10-3 combines with J gene TRBJ1-6; 9 nucleotides agree with TRBD1. The J segment lost 7 bases and the V segment lost 10 bases, leaving 2 bases of the junction unmatched. The V gene's germline CDR1 is ENHRY and CDR2 SYGVKD. There are 12 residues in the CDR3.